This TCR beta chain was sequenced during a study of blood T cell repertoires in COVID-19. Clones were read by immunoSEQ multiplex PCR, and TCRdb kept only the in-frame ones, dropping some. The sample lists around 240,000 clones; about 90% were seen once. The CDR3 is 13 residues long. Trimming took 4 bases from V and 8 from J, leaving 14 bases between them. CDR1 and CDR2 (germline): MNHEY, SVGEGT. The sample holds one count of this clone. V gene TRBV6-2 or TRBV6-3 combines with J gene TRBJ1-2; D is possibly TRBD1 (5 bases). The origin of this receptor is a human donor in a cohort exposed to, infected with or recovered from COVID-19 (not recorded which). The donor label of this sample is uncertain. Sample: PBMCs or T cells enriched from blood (not recorded which). CDR3 DNA: TGTGCCAGCAGTTCGGGACTCTTGGGCGGCTACACCTTC. Protein sequence: CASSSGLLGGYTF.